These 10 T cell receptor beta chains originate from one sample sequenced in a study of T cells in severe cutaneous drug reactions. The iRepertoire multiplex PCR system with TCR subtype-specific primers built both bulk and single-cell libraries. TCRdb reanalyzed the multiplex PCR reads, giving one entry per CDR3 protein sequence and no DNA. This listing includes about 10,000 distinct CDR3 sequences. The donors had carbamazepine-induced Stevens-Johnson syndrome or toxic epidermal necrolysis. The sample consisted of cells from a skin blister. Receptors originate from a human donor with Stevens-Johnson syndrome, a severe cutaneous drug reaction.

The chain links TRBV29-1 to TRBJ2-1; TCRdb outputs TRBD2, but without DNA this stays unchecked. CDR1 and CDR2 (germline): SQVTM, ANQGSEA. This CDR3 has 16 residues. This CDR3 is CSVEDPPSSPYNEQFF.

V usage is TRBV29-1 and J usage is TRBJ2-7; TCRdb selects TRBD1, and the lack of DNA leaves this call unchecked. CDR3 length: 14 residues. In germline, CDR1 is SQVTM, CDR2 ANQGSEA. The CDR3 here is CSVEGTGGPYEQYF.

By frequency, this clonotype registers medium-sized. CDR3 sequence: CSARDSTFNEQFF. The J gene is TRBJ2-1, the V gene TRBV20-1. This CDR3 has 13 residues. The germline V gene encodes CDR1 DFQATT and CDR2 SNEGSKA (reference sequence).

This clonotype shows up as medium-sized by frequency. The chain combines TRBV20-1 with TRBJ2-7; TCRdb calls TRBD1, which cannot be checked without DNA. The germline V gene has CDR1 DFQATT and CDR2 SNEGSKA (reference sequence). This CDR3 spans 14 amino acids. The CDR3 loop reads CSARVPGGWNEQYF.

This chain uses TRBV20-1 with TRBJ2-7. Per the germline V gene, CDR1 is DFQATT and CDR2 is SNEGSKA (reference sequence). The CDR3 is made up of 14 amino acids. CDR3 in amino acids: CSAKGTSSYYEQYF.

This clonotype is called medium-sized based on its frequency. The chain couples TRBV20-1 to TRBJ1-1. The CDR3 extends over 12 amino acids. Per germline, CDR1 DFQATT and CDR2 SNEGSKA (reference sequence). CDR3 sequence reads: CSARVVGTEAFF.

V gene TRBV20-1 combines with J gene TRBJ2-1; TCRdb's D gene call, TRBD2, goes unchecked for lack of DNA. The germline gives CDR1 DFQATT, CDR2 SNEGSKA (reference sequence). The CDR3 runs to 15 residues. CDR3: CSASETSGSRIEQFF.

The chain links TRBV29-1 to TRBJ2-5. Per the germline V gene, CDR1 is SQVTM and CDR2 is ANQGSEA. CDR3 length equals 14 residues. This chain's CDR3 is CSVRWIANQETQYF.

The chain couples TRBV29-1 to TRBJ1-1. CDR3 length: 14 residues. In germline, CDR1 is SQVTM, CDR2 ANQGSEA. This chain's CDR3 is CSVEIGRRNTEAFF.

This rearrangement joins TRBV20-1 to TRBJ2-7; the D gene TCRdb calls, TRBD2, cannot be checked with no DNA. CDR3 length: 12 residues. Germline assignment: CDR1 DFQATT and CDR2 SNEGSKA (reference sequence). CDR3 in amino acids: CSARTSPSEQYF.